The rows below give T cell receptor beta chains drawn from one sample of a study of cytomegalovirus exposure and HLA in healthy donors. The table came from immunoSEQ multiplex PCR; TCRdb's copy has only in-frame clones and leaves some out. This table holds fewer than 90,000 clones, about two thirds found once. Sequenced material: PBMCs. The source is a man aged 40-50 years in good health and CMV-seropositive. The CDR3 runs from the conserved cysteine through the conserved F or W. Each record gives: D gene, V gene, clone size, J gene, CDR3 protein, CDR3 DNA. D genes are given only for firm matches. Size tells how often a clone was seen (once, few, many) or the class of an expanded clone, and some rows leave it out.

D gene: TRBD1
V gene: TRBV28
clone size: medium-sized
J gene: TRBJ1-1
CDR3 protein: CASTGGRGQGSTEAFF
CDR3 DNA: TGTGCCAGCACCGGGGGCAGGGGGCAAGGCTCGACTGAAGCTTTCTTT

D gene: NA
V gene: TRBV4-3
clone size: NA
J gene: TRBJ1-2
CDR3 protein: CASSQDANTDYGYTF
CDR3 DNA: TGCGCCAGCAGCCAAGATGCCAATACGGACTATGGCTACACCTTC

D gene: TRBD2
V gene: TRBV4-1
clone size: NA
J gene: TRBJ2-7
CDR3 protein: CASSQDGNAGEEQYF
CDR3 DNA: TGCGCCAGCAGCCAAGATGGAAACGCGGGGGAAGAGCAGTACTTC

D gene: NA
V gene: TRBV28
clone size: NA
J gene: TRBJ1-2
CDR3 protein: CASSSLEIGGYTF
CDR3 DNA: TGTGCCAGCAGTTCGTTAGAGATTGGTGGCTACACCTTC

D gene: TRBD1
V gene: TRBV11-2
clone size: NA
J gene: TRBJ2-7
CDR3 protein: CASSLGSGTGTFFRGEQYF
CDR3 DNA: TGTGCCAGCAGCTTAGGATCCGGGACAGGGACCTTCTTCCGTGGCGAGCAGTACTTC

D gene: NA
V gene: TRBV5-4
clone size: NA
J gene: TRBJ2-3
CDR3 protein: CASSFQGSTDTQYF
CDR3 DNA: TGTGCCAGCAGCTTTCAGGGGAGCACAGATACGCAGTATTTT

D gene: NA
V gene: TRBV28
clone size: NA
J gene: TRBJ1-4
CDR3 protein: CASSLNGRGKLFF
CDR3 DNA: TGTGCCAGCAGTTTAAACGGCCGGGGAAAACTGTTTTTT

D gene: NA
V gene: TRBV2
clone size: few
J gene: TRBJ1-2
CDR3 protein: CADSNYGYTF
CDR3 DNA: TGTGCCGACAGTAACTATGGCTACACCTTC

D gene: TRBD1
V gene: TRBV18
clone size: NA
J gene: TRBJ1-4
CDR3 protein: CASSPRDRGTNEKLFF
CDR3 DNA: TGTGCCAGCTCACCACGAGACAGGGGCACTAATGAAAAACTGTTTTTT

D gene: NA
V gene: TRBV7-3
clone size: NA
J gene: TRBJ2-2
CDR3 protein: CASSLDGSPNTGELFF
CDR3 DNA: TGTGCCAGCAGCTTAGATGGTAGTCCGAACACCGGGGAGCTGTTTTTT

D gene: TRBD2
V gene: TRBV2
clone size: NA
J gene: TRBJ2-7
CDR3 protein: CASSDGGRDEQYF
CDR3 DNA: TGTGCCAGCAGTGATGGAGGGAGGGACGAGCAGTACTTC

D gene: NA
V gene: TRBV9
clone size: NA
J gene: TRBJ2-3
CDR3 protein: CASSLIYSDTQYF
CDR3 DNA: TGTGCCAGCAGCCTTATTTATTCAGATACGCAGTATTTT

D gene: TRBD1
V gene: TRBV10-3
clone size: NA
J gene: TRBJ2-5
CDR3 protein: CAISDVTGGTKETQYF
CDR3 DNA: TGTGCCATCAGTGATGTGACAGGGGGAACTAAAGAGACCCAGTACTTC

D gene: NA
V gene: TRBV5-6
clone size: NA
J gene: TRBJ1-2
CDR3 protein: CASSLGQGNGYTF
CDR3 DNA: TGTGCCAGCAGCTTGGGCCAGGGGAACGGCTACACCTTC

D gene: NA
V gene: TRBV6-6
clone size: NA
J gene: TRBJ2-7
CDR3 protein: CASSSPRGPSYEQYF
CDR3 DNA: TGTGCCAGCAGTTCACCTCGAGGGCCCTCCTACGAGCAGTACTTC

D gene: TRBD2
V gene: TRBV25-1
clone size: NA
J gene: TRBJ2-5
CDR3 protein: CASSEWGGRGQETQYF
CDR3 DNA: TGTGCCAGCAGTGAATGGGGCGGGAGGGGACAAGAGACCCAGTACTTC

D gene: TRBD1
V gene: TRBV7-6
clone size: NA
J gene: TRBJ2-1
CDR3 protein: CASSSGQGGVNEQFF
CDR3 DNA: TGTGCCAGCAGTTCTGGACAGGGTGGGGTCAATGAGCAGTTCTTC

D gene: TRBD1
V gene: TRBV7-9
clone size: NA
J gene: TRBJ2-7
CDR3 protein: CASSPGQGTYEQYF
CDR3 DNA: TGTGCCAGCAGCCCGGGACAGGGGACCTACGAGCAGTACTTC

D gene: NA
V gene: TRBV21-1
clone size: few
J gene: TRBJ1-1
CDR3 protein: CASSTRQGLTEAFF
CDR3 DNA: TGTGCCAGCAGCACCCGACAGGGATTGACTGAAGCTTTCTTT

D gene: TRBD1
V gene: TRBV18
clone size: NA
J gene: TRBJ1-1
CDR3 protein: CASSHAGTGGKNTEAFF
CDR3 DNA: TGTGCCAGCTCACACGCAGGGACAGGGGGGAAGAACACTGAAGCTTTCTTT

D gene: TRBD1
V gene: TRBV29-1
clone size: NA
J gene: TRBJ1-2
CDR3 protein: CSVESDRGHYGYTF
CDR3 DNA: TGCAGCGTTGAAAGCGACAGGGGGCACTATGGCTACACCTTC

D gene: NA
V gene: TRBV6-5
clone size: NA
J gene: TRBJ2-3
CDR3 protein: CASSYSYSDTQYF
CDR3 DNA: TGTGCCAGCAGTTACTCCTACTCTGATACGCAGTATTTT

D gene: NA
V gene: TRBV25-1
clone size: few
J gene: TRBJ2-5
CDR3 protein: CASSDPRVETQYF
CDR3 DNA: TGTGCCAGCAGTGATCCGCGGGTGGAGACCCAGTACTTC

D gene: TRBD2
V gene: TRBV28
clone size: few
J gene: TRBJ2-3
CDR3 protein: CASSSPGTSGRDTQYF
CDR3 DNA: TGTGCCAGCAGTTCCCCTGGGACTAGCGGGAGAGATACGCAGTATTTT